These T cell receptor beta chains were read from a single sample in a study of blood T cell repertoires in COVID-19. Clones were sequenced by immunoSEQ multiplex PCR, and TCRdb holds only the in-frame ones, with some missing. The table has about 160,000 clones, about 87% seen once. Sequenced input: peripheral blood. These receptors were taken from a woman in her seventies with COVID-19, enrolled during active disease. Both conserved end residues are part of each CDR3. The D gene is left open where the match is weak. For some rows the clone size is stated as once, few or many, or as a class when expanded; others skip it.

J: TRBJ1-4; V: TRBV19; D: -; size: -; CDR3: CASSIGQSTNEKLFF; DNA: TGTGCCAGTAGTATTGGACAGTCAACTAATGAAAAACTGTTTTTT
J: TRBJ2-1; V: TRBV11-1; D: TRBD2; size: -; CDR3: CASRISGGLVYHEQFF; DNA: TGTGCCAGCAGGATCTCCGGAGGACTAGTTTACCATGAGCAGTTCTTC
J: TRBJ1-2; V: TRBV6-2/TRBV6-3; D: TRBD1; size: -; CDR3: CASSYPGQGDPIYGYTF; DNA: TGTGCCAGCAGTTACCCCGGACAGGGGGACCCCATCTATGGCTACACCTTC
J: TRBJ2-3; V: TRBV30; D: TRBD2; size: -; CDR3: CAWRTGSGADTQYF; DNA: TGTGCCTGGAGGACTGGTAGCGGGGCAGATACGCAGTATTTT
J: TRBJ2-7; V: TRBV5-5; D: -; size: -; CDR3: CASSLDSEQYF; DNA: TGTGCCAGCAGCTTGGATAGCGAGCAGTACTTC
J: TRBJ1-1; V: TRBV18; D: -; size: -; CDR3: CASSTREGEAFF; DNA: TGTGCCAGCTCAACCCGGGAGGGTGAAGCTTTCTTT
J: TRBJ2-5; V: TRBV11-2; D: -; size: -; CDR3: CASSLLMAIGSQYF; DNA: TGTGCCAGCAGCTTATTAATGGCCATCGGGTCCCAGTACTTC
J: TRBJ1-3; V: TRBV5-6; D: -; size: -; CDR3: CASGEGYSGNTIYF; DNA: TGTGCCAGCGGAGAGGGCTACTCTGGAAACACCATATATTTT
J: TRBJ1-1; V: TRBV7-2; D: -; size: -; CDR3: CASSYEGDMNTEAFF; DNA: TGTGCCAGCAGTTACGAGGGGGACATGAACACTGAAGCTTTCTTT
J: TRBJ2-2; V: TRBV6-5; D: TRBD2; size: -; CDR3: CASGGEIANTGELFF; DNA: TGTGCCAGCGGGGGGGAGATCGCGAACACCGGGGAGCTGTTTTTT
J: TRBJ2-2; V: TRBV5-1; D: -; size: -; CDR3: CASSSQGGTGELFF; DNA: TGCGCCAGCAGCTCGCAGGGGGGAACCGGGGAGCTGTTTTTT
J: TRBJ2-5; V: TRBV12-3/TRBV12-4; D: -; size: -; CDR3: CASSPRETQYF; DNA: TGTGCCAGCAGTCCCCGTGAGACCCAGTACTTC
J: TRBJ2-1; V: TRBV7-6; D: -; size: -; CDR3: CASSLAGGAYNEQFF; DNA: TGTGCCAGCAGTTTAGCAGGCGGGGCCTACAATGAGCAGTTCTTC
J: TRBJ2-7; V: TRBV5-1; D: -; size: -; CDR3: CASHSPPTDEQYF; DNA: TGCGCCAGTCACAGCCCCCCTACGGACGAGCAGTACTTC
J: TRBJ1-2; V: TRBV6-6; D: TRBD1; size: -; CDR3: CASRNSGGQGVDGYTF; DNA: TGTGCCAGCAGGAACTCTGGGGGACAGGGGGTCGACGGCTACACCTTC
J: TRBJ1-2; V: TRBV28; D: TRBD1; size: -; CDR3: CASLRQGRHYGYTF; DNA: TGTGCCAGTTTACGACAGGGGAGGCACTATGGCTACACCTTC
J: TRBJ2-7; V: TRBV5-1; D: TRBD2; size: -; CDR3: CASSPSSGGRSYEQYF; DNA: TGCGCCAGCAGCCCCTCCAGCGGGGGCAGAAGTTACGAGCAGTACTTC
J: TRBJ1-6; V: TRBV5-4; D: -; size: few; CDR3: CASSLAPAGNNSPLHF; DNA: TGTGCCAGCAGCTTGGCCCCCGCAGGGAATAATTCACCCCTCCACTTT
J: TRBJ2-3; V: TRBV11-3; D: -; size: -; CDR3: CASSLGQGSTDTQYF; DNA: TGTGCCAGCAGCTTAGGGCAGGGAAGCACAGATACGCAGTATTTT
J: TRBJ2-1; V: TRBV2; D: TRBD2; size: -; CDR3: CASSEDQSGGAPNEQFF; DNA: TGTGCCAGCAGTGAAGATCAAAGCGGGGGGGCCCCTAATGAGCAGTTCTTC